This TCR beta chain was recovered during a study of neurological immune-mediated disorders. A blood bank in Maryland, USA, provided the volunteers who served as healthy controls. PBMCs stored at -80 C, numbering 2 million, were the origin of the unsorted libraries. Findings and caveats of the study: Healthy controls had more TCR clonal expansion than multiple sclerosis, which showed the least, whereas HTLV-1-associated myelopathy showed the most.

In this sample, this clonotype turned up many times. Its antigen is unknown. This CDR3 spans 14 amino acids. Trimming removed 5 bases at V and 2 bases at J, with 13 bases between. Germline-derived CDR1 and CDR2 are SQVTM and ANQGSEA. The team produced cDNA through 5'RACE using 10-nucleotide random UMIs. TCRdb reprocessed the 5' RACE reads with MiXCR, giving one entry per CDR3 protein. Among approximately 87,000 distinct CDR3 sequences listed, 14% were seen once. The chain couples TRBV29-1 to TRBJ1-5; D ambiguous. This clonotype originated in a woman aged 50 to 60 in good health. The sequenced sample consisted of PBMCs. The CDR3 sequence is CSVQVGLGNQPQHF. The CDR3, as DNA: TGCAGCGTTCAGGTCGGGTTGGGCAATCAGCCCCAGCATTTT.